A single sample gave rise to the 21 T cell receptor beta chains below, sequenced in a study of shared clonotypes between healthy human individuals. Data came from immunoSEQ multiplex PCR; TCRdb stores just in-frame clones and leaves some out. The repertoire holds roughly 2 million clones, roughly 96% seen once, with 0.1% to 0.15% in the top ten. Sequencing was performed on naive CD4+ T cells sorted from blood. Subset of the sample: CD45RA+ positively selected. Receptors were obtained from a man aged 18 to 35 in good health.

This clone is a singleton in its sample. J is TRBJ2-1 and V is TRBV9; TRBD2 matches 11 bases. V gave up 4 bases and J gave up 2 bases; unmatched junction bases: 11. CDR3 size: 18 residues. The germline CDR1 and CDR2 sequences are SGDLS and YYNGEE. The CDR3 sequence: CASSFGTSGNPAYNEQFF. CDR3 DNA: TGTGCCAGCAGCTTCGGGACTAGCGGCAACCCCGCCTACAATGAGCAGTTCTTC.

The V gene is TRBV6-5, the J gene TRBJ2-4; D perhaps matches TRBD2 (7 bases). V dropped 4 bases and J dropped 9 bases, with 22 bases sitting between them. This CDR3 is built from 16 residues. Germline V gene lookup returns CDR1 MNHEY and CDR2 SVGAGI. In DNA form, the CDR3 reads TGTGCCAGCAGTTTTGATATTCGGGGAGGGGGAGTCATTCAGTACTTC. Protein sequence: CASSFDIRGGGVIQYF.

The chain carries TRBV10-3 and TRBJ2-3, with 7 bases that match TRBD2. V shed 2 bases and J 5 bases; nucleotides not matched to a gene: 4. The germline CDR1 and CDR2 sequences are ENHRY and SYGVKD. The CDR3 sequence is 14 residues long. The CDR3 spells CAISEGGRGDTQYF. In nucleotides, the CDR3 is TGTGCCATCAGTGAGGGCGGGAGAGGAGATACGCAGTATTTT.

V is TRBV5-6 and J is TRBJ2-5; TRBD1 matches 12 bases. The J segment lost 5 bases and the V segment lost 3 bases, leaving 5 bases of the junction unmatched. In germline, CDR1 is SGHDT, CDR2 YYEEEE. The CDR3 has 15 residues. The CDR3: CASSYGTGGAETQYF. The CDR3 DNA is TGTGCCAGCAGCTACGGGACAGGGGGCGCGGAGACCCAGTACTTC. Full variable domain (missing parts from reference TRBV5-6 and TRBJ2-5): DAGVTQSPTHLIKTRGQQVTLRCSPKSGHDTVSWYQQALGQGPQFIFQYYEEEERQRGNFPDRFSGHQFPNYSSELNVNALLLGDSALYLCASSYGTGGAETQYFGPGTRLLVL.

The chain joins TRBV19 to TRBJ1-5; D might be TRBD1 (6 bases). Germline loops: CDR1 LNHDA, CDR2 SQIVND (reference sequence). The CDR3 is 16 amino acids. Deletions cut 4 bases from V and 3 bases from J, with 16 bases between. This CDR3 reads CASSNLIRDTNQPQHF. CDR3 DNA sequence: TGTGCCAGTAGTAACCTGATCCGGGACACCAATCAGCCCCAGCATTTT.

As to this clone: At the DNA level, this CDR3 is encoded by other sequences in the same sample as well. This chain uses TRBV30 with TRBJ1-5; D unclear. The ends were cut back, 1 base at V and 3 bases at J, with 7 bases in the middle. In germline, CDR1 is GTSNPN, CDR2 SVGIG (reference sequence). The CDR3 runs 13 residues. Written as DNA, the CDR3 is TGTGCCTGGAGTGAGGCAAACAATCAGCCCCAGCATTTT. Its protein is CAWSEANNQPQHF.

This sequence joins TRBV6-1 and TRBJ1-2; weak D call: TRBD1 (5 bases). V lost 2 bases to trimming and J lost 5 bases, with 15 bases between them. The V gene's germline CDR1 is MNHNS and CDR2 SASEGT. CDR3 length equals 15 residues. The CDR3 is CASSESLGTVYGYTF. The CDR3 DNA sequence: TGTGCCAGCAGTGAATCGTTGGGGACGGTATATGGCTACACCTTC.

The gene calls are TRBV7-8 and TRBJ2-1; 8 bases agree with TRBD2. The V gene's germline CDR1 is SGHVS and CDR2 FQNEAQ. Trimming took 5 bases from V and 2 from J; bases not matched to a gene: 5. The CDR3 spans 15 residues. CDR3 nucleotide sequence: TGTGCCAGCAGCAGGACTAGCCCTACCTACAATGAGCAGTTCTTC. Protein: CASSRTSPTYNEQFF.

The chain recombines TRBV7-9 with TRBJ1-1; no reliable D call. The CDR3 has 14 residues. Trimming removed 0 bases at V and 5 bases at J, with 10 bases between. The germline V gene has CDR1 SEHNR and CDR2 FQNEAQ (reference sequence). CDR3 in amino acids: CASSLAARRTEAFF. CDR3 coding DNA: TGTGCCAGCAGCTTAGCAGCCAGGAGGACTGAAGCTTTCTTT.

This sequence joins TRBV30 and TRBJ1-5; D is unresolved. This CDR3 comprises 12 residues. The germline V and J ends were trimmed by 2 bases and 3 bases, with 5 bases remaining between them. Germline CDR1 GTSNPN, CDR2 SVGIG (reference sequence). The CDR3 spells CAWSSDNQPQHF. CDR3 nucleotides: TGTGCCTGGAGTTCAGACAATCAGCCCCAGCATTTT.

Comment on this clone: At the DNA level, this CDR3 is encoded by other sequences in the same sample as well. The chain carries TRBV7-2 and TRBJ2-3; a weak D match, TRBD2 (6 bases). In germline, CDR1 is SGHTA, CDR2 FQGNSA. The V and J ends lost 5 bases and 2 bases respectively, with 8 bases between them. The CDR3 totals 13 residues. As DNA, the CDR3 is TGTGCCAGCAGCCTGGACTACACAGATACGCAGTATTTT. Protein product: CASSLDYTDTQYF.

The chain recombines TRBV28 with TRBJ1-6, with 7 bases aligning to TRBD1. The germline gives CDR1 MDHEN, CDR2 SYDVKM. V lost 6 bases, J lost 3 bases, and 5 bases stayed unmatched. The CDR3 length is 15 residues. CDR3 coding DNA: TGTGCCAGCAGCCGATGGGACAGCTATAATTCACCCCTCCACTTT. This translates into CASSRWDSYNSPLHF.

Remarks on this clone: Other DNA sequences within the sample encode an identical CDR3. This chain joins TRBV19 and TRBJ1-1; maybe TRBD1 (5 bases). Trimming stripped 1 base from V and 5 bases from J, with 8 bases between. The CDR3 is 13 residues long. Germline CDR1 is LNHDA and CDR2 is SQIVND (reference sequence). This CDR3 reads CASSIAGGTEAFF. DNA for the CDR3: TGTGCCAGTAGTATAGCTGGGGGGACTGAAGCTTTCTTT.

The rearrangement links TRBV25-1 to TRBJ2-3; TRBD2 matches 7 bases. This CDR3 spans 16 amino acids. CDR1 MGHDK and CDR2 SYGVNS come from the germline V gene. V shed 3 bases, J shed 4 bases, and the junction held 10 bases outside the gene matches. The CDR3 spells CASSDPRVGGADTQYF. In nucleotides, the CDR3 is TGTGCCAGCAGTGACCCCAGGGTGGGGGGGGCAGATACGCAGTATTTT.

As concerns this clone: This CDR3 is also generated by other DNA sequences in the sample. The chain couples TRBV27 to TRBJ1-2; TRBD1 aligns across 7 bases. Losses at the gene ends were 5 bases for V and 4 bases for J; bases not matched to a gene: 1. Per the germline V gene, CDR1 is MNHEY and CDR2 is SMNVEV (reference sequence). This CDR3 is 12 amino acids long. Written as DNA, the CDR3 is TGTGCCAGCAGTCCAGGGGGCTATGGCTACACCTTC. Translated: CASSPGGYGYTF.

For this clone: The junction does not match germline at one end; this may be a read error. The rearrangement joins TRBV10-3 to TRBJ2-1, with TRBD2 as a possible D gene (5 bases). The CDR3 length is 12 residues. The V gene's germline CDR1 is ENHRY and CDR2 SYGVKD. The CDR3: CAISESDGEQVF. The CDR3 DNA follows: TGTGCCATCAGTGAGTCTGACGGGGAGCAGGTCTTC.

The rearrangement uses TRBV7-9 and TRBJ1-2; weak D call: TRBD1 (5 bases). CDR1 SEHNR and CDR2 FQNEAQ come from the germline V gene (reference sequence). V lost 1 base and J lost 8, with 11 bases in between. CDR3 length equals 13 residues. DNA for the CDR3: TGTGCCAGCAGCTTAGGGGGGACCTGGGGCTACACCTTC. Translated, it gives CASSLGGTWGYTF.

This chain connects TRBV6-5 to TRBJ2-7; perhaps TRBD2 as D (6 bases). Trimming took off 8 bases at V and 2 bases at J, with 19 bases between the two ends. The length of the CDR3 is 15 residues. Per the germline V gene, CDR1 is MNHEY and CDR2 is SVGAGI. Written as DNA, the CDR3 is TGTGCCAGCCGACGTTCCGGGACTGAGACCTACGAGCAGTACTTC. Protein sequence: CASRRSGTETYEQYF.

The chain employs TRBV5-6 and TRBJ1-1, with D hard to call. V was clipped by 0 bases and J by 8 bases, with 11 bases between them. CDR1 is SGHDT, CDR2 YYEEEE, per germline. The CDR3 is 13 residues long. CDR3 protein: CASSLEVGGEAFF. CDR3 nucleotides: TGTGCCAGCAGCTTGGAGGTGGGAGGCGAAGCTTTCTTT.

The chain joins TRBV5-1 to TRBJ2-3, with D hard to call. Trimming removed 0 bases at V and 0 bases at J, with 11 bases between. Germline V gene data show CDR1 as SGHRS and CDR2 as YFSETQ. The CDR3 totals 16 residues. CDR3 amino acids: CASSLAYGTSTDTQYF. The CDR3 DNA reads TGCGCCAGCAGCTTGGCGTACGGAACTAGCACAGATACGCAGTATTTT. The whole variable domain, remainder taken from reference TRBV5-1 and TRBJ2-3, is KAGVTQTPRYLIKTRGQQVTLSCSPISGHRSVSWYQQTPGQGLQFLFEYFSETQRNKGNFPGRFSGRQFSNSRSEMNVSTLELGDSALYLCASSLAYGTSTDTQYFGPGTRLTVL.

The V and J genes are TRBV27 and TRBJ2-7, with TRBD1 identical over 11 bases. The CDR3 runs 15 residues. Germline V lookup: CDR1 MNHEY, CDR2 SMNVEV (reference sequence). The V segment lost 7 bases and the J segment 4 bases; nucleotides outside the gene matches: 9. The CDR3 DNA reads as TGTGCCAGCACCTATAGGGACAGGGGGGGGTACGAGCAGTACTTC. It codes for CASTYRDRGGYEQYF.